The 18 T cell receptor beta chains reported below all come from one sample, sequenced in a study of radiation and T cells in renal cell carcinoma. Some clones are missing from TCRdb's copy, which holds only in-frame ones; the method was immunoSEQ multiplex PCR. There are under 65,000 clones in the sample; approximately 80% occur only once, and more than 7% lies in the top ten. Time point: baseline pretreatment blood. Treatment denoted: 15 Gy SBRT to primary tumor, nephrectomy 4 weeks later. The sequencing used blood, collected from a patient whose treatment included radiotherapy and nephrectomy. The receptor source for this set is a man between 60 and 70 years old with renal cell carcinoma.

The CDR3 sequence: CSQSAPDTQYF. The CDR3, as DNA: TGCAGTCAATCGGCCCCAGATACGCAGTATTTT. The rearrangement links TRBV20-1 to TRBJ2-3; no clear D. This CDR3 has 11 residues. The V end lost 8 bases, the J end lost 4 bases, and 10 bases lay between the germline ends. The germline V gene encodes CDR1 DFQATT and CDR2 SNEGSKA (reference sequence).

This clone was seen a handful of times. The V and J genes are TRBV19 and TRBJ1-2; 9 nucleotides line up with TRBD1. Germline CDR1 LNHDA, CDR2 SQIVND (reference sequence). With 6 bases clipped from V and 0 bases from J, the junction kept 8 bases outside the gene matches. The CDR3 sequence is 16 residues long. The CDR3 DNA is TGTGCCAGTAGGAAGGGACAGGGAAAAACTAACTATGGCTACACCTTC. This encodes CASRKGQGKTNYGYTF.

This clone was seen more than once but under ten times. CDR3 DNA sequence: TGCGCCAGCAGCTTAGGGGGGTTTATGGACATTCAGTACTTC. Its protein is CASSLGGFMDIQYF. The chain employs TRBV5-1 and TRBJ2-4; D might be TRBD1 or TRBD2, each matching 6 bases. CDR3 length equals 14 residues. The V gene's germline CDR1 is SGHRS and CDR2 YFSETQ. Trimming shortened V by 2 bases and J by 8 bases, and 14 bases separated the two germline ends.

This sequence joins TRBV5-1 and TRBJ2-7; TRBD2 aligns across 16 bases. The trim removed 4 bases at V and 5 bases at J, leaving 6 bases unmatched. Germline V gene lookup returns CDR1 SGHRS and CDR2 YFSETQ. This CDR3 comprises 16 residues. The CDR3 here is CASSIGTSGGDHEQYF. The DNA for the CDR3 is TGCGCCAGCAGCATCGGGACTAGCGGGGGGGATCACGAGCAGTACTTC. The full variable domain, rest sourced from reference TRBV5-1 and TRBJ2-7, is KAGVTQTPRYLIKTRGQQVTLSCSPISGHRSVSWYQQTPGQGLQFLFEYFSETQRNKGNFPGRFSGRQFSNSRSEMNVSTLELGDSALYLCASSIGTSGGDHEQYFGPGTRLTVT.

The genes are TRBV2 and TRBJ2-1, with D unclear. V was clipped by 3 bases and J by 1 base, with 10 bases between them. The CDR3 is made up of 15 amino acids. Looked up from germline, CDR1 is SNHLY and CDR2 is FYNNEI. The DNA for the CDR3 is TGTGCCAGCAGTGAGCAGGATTTTTCCTACAATGAGCAGTTCTTC. This encodes CASSEQDFSYNEQFF.

This chain uses TRBV27 with TRBJ2-7; the D gene is possibly TRBD2 (5 bases). The CDR3 runs to 18 residues. CDR1 and CDR2 (germline): MNHEY, SMNVEV (reference sequence). V was pared by 1 base and J by 2 bases, with 21 bases between. The CDR3 coding sequence is TGTGCCAGCAGTTTATGGACTCCTGTTAGGCTGAACCCCTACGAGCAGTACTTC. It codes for CASSLWTPVRLNPYEQYF.

The CDR3 region is CASSTPVGSEKLFF. CDR3 coding DNA: TGTGCCAGCAGCACCCCAGTTGGAAGTGAAAAACTGTTTTTT. The chain links TRBV7-2 to TRBJ1-4; no firm D call. The CDR3 has 14 residues. Germline V CDR1 and CDR2: SGHTA, FQGNSA. V lost 5 bases, J lost 7 bases, and 14 bases lay in between.

V is TRBV7-2 and J is TRBJ1-1; 7 bases fit TRBD1. V shed 4 bases, J shed 8 bases, and the junction held 1 base outside the gene matches. CDR1 SGHTA and CDR2 FQGNSA come from the germline V gene. The CDR3 consists of 11 residues. CDR3 sequence (DNA): TGTGCCAGCAGCTCGGACAGGGAAGCTTTCTTT. Translation: CASSSDREAFF.

This clone appeared a single time. For the CDR3, the DNA is TGTGCCAGCAGCTTAGTTACTTGGGGGGTACGAAATGAGCAGTTCTTC. Translation gives CASSLVTWGVRNEQFF. The V and J genes are TRBV7-9 and TRBJ2-1; weak D call: TRBD2 (6 bases). In germline, CDR1 is SEHNR, CDR2 FQNEAQ (reference sequence). CDR3 length: 16 amino acids. The V end was cut by 1 base, the J end by 7 bases, with 17 bases between. The full variable domain, rest sourced from reference TRBV7-9 and TRBJ2-1, is DTGVSQNPRHKITKRGQNVTFRCDPISEHNRLYWYRQTLGQGPEFLTYFQNEAQLEKSRLLSDRFSAERPKGSFSTLEIQRTEQGDSAMYLCASSLVTWGVRNEQFFGPGTRLTVL.

This chain joins TRBV9 and TRBJ2-7, with D uncertain. This CDR3 comprises 13 residues. V lost 0 bases and J lost 5, with 9 bases in between. CDR1 SGDLS and CDR2 YYNGEE come from the germline V gene. In DNA form, the CDR3 reads TGTGCCAGCAGCGTAGCTATTGGGAACGAGCAGTACTTC. The encoded protein is CASSVAIGNEQYF.

The chain links TRBV6-1 to TRBJ2-7; TRBD2 matches 9 bases. Germline trimming cut 3 bases from V and 0 bases from J; bases unmatched to any gene: 9. The V gene's germline CDR1 is MNHNS and CDR2 SASEGT. The CDR3 is made up of 17 amino acids. Here the CDR3 DNA reads TGTGCCAGCAGTGATGGGCTAGCGGGAAGAAGCTCCTACGAGCAGTACGTC. Its protein product is CASSDGLAGRSSYEQYV.

V usage is TRBV19 and J usage is TRBJ1-6; TRBD1 aligns across 9 bases. From germline, CDR1 is LNHDA and CDR2 SQIVND (reference sequence). The CDR3 loop spans 15 amino acids. V shed 3 bases, J shed 7 bases, and the junction held 4 bases outside the gene matches. The CDR3 protein is CASSMRGQGNSPLHF. The DNA of the CDR3 is TGTGCCAGTAGTATGAGGGGACAGGGAAATTCACCCCTCCACTTT.

The CDR3 bases are TGTGCCAGCAGCAAAGGACAGGCCTCCTACGAGCAGTACTTC. Translation: CASSKGQASYEQYF. The chain uses TRBV7-8 and TRBJ2-7; 7 nucleotides match TRBD1. V lost 5 bases to trimming and J lost 0 bases; unmatched junction nucleotides: 4. This CDR3 contains 14 residues. Germline CDR1 reads SGHVS; CDR2 reads FQNEAQ.

V is TRBV10-3 and J is TRBJ1-1; a weak D match, TRBD1 (6 bases). This CDR3 is 12 amino acids long. The V gene lost 10 bases and the J gene lost 1 base, with 10 bases spanning the gap. Germline V gives CDR1 ENHRY, CDR2 SYGVKD. This CDR3 reads CATGGANTEAFF. The CDR3, as DNA: TGTGCCACCGGGGGGGCGAACACTGAAGCTTTCTTT.

V usage is TRBV4-3 and J usage is TRBJ1-3; D not resolved. The length of the CDR3 is 16 residues. The germline V gene has CDR1 LGHNA and CDR2 YSLEER. V lost 0 bases, J lost 0 bases, and 9 bases lay in between. CDR3 coding DNA: TGCGCCAGCAGCCAAGATTACAGTCTCTCTGGAAACACCATATATTTT. As protein: CASSQDYSLSGNTIYF.

The chain is built from TRBV4-1 and TRBJ2-5; a weak D match, TRBD2 (6 bases). The germline gives CDR1 MGHRA, CDR2 YSYEKL. This CDR3 has 14 amino acids. V lost 3 bases and J 5 bases, leaving 13 bases between the germline ends. The CDR3 sequence: CASSHDGRGETQYF. CDR3 nucleotide sequence: TGCGCCAGCAGCCATGACGGTCGGGGGGAGACCCAGTACTTC.

This sequence joins TRBV5-1 and TRBJ1-4, with D perhaps TRBD1 (6 bases). V was clipped by 3 bases and J by 0 bases, with 12 bases between them. Per germline, CDR1 SGHRS and CDR2 YFSETQ. This CDR3 comprises 16 residues. CDR3 nucleotides: TGCGCCAGCAGCTCAGGGAAGGGGGCAACTAATGAAAAACTGTTTTTT. Translating it yields CASSSGKGATNEKLFF.

The V and J genes are TRBV10-2 and TRBJ2-3, with D possibly matching TRBD2 (7 bases). Per germline, CDR1 WSHSY and CDR2 SAAADI. The CDR3 totals 15 residues. V dropped 2 bases and J dropped 5 bases, with 14 bases sitting between them. CDR3 coding DNA: TGCGCCAGCAGTGAGGGGTGGGGGGGCCAAGATACGCAGTATTTT. This sequence encodes CASSEGWGGQDTQYF.